Listed below are T cell receptor beta chains from one sample, sequenced in a study of blood T cell repertoires in COVID-19. The protocol was immunoSEQ multiplex PCR, while the TCRdb copy is restricted to in-frame clones and leaves out a portion. In the table there are about 70,000 clones, 85% of which are singletons. Sequencing was carried out using peripheral blood. The source of these receptors is a man aged 80 or over with acute or convalescent COVID-19. Both conserved end residues are part of each CDR3. D genes are given only for firm matches. Rows may omit the clone size; those that give it use once, few, many or a size class.

D gene,J gene,clone size,V gene,CDR3 DNA,CDR3 protein
TRBD2,TRBJ2-1,.,TRBV29-1,TGCAGCGTTGAACGTGGGAGGGCCGCCAAGGAGCAGTTCTTC,CSVERGRAAKEQFF
TRBD2,TRBJ2-1,.,TRBV9,TGTGCCAGCAGCGTAGCTACGGCTAGCGGGGAAAATGAGCAGTTCTTC,CASSVATASGENEQFF
.,TRBJ1-2,.,TRBV27,TGTGCCAGCAGTTTTAAAGCTGAGTATGGCTACACCTTC,CASSFKAEYGYTF
TRBD1,TRBJ2-7,.,TRBV10-1,TGCGCCAGCAGTGAGGGGACAGGGGTTGTGCAGTACTTC,CASSEGTGVVQYF
TRBD2,TRBJ2-3,.,TRBV4-3,TGCGCCAGCAGCCAAGACCCTAGCGGGAGTAACACAGATACGCAGTATTTT,CASSQDPSGSNTDTQYF
.,TRBJ1-2,.,TRBV7-2,TGTGCCAGCAGCTCCGGGACATCGAACGGAGGCTACACCTTC,CASSSGTSNGGYTF
.,TRBJ1-3,.,TRBV5-4,TGTGCCAGCAGCCGAGGGGAGGCTGGAAACACCATATATTTT,CASSRGEAGNTIYF
TRBD1,TRBJ1-6,.,TRBV25-1,TGTGCCAGCAGTGAAGCTTCAGGGGGCATGTCACCCCTCCACTTT,CASSEASGGMSPLHF
TRBD1,TRBJ1-1,.,TRBV10-2,TGCGCCAGCAGTGAAGGGGGCAACACTGAAGCTTTCTTT,CASSEGGNTEAFF
TRBD2,TRBJ2-5,once,TRBV10-3,TGTGCCATCAGGGGGGGACTAGCGGGATTTGGAGAGACCCAGTACTTC,CAIRGGLAGFGETQYF
TRBD2,TRBJ2-3,.,TRBV2,TGTGCCAGCAGTCGACTAGCGGTAGGGGATACGCAGTATTTT,CASSRLAVGDTQYF
.,TRBJ1-5,.,TRBV9,TGTGCCAGCAGCAAGGAGGTCAATCAGCCCCAGCATTTT,CASSKEVNQPQHF
TRBD1,TRBJ2-7,.,TRBV19,TGTGCCAGTAGTATAGTGGGGACAGTTCTTTCTTCCGAGCAGTACTTC,CASSIVGTVLSSEQYF
.,TRBJ2-1,once,TRBV5-1,TGCGCCAGCACCATGGGGGGAACAACCTACAATGAGCAGTTCTTC,CASTMGGTTYNEQFF
TRBD1,TRBJ1-2,.,TRBV7-2,TGTGCCAGCAGCTTAGACAGGGGGCGTACCGTCTATGGCTACACCTTC,CASSLDRGRTVYGYTF
.,TRBJ1-1,.,TRBV5-1,TGCGCCAGCAGTCCCAGGGTGAACACTGAAGCTTTCTTT,CASSPRVNTEAFF
.,TRBJ2-5,.,TRBV24-1,TGTGCCACCAGTGAGGGGGGGACAAGACAAGAGACCCAGTACTTC,CATSEGGTRQETQYF
.,TRBJ2-5,.,TRBV19,TGTGCCAGTAGCCAACAAGAGACCCAGTACTTC,CASSQQETQYF
.,TRBJ2-3,.,TRBV19,TGTGCCAGTAGTATAGATCTAAACACAGATACGCAGTATTTT,CASSIDLNTDTQYF
.,TRBJ1-4,.,TRBV5-1,TGCGCCAGCAGCCCTGGTTCCGCGGGCGGTGAAAAACTGTTTTTT,CASSPGSAGGEKLFF
TRBD2,TRBJ2-1,.,TRBV5-4,TGTGCCAGCAGCTTGGGACTAGCGGGACTGAACAATGAGCAGTTCTTC,CASSLGLAGLNNEQFF
TRBD2,TRBJ2-3,.,TRBV7-2,TGTGCCAGCAGCTTAGTGCAGGGAGGGTATACGCAGTATTTT,CASSLVQGGYTQYF
.,TRBJ1-5,.,TRBV30,TGTGCCTGGAGCGGGGATAGCAATCAGCCCCAGCATTTT,CAWSGDSNQPQHF
TRBD2,TRBJ2-1,once,TRBV10-3,TGTGCCATCAGGGTAGCGGGAGCGGGGGAGCAGTTCTTC,CAIRVAGAGEQFF
.,TRBJ1-5,.,TRBV7-2,TGTGCCAGCAGCCCCCAGGGCCATAGCAATCAGCCCCAGCATTTT,CASSPQGHSNQPQHF
.,TRBJ2-7,.,TRBV25-1,TGTGCCAGCAGTGGGTCAGGGGACTATCCCTACGAGCAGTACTTC,CASSGSGDYPYEQYF
.,TRBJ2-1,.,TRBV9,TGTGCCAGCAGCGTCTACGACAATGAGCAGTTCTTC,CASSVYDNEQFF
TRBD1,TRBJ2-1,.,TRBV4-2,TGTGCCAGCAGCCAGAGGGACAGGGAGAACGGTGAGCAGTTCTTC,CASSQRDRENGEQFF
TRBD1,TRBJ2-1,once,TRBV7-2,TGTGCCAGCAGCACCCCAGGCGGGACAGGCGGATACAATGAGCAGTTCTTC,CASSTPGGTGGYNEQFF
.,TRBJ1-3,once,TRBV6-6,TGTGCCAGCATACGGTTATCCTCTGGAAACACCATATATTTT,CASIRLSSGNTIYF